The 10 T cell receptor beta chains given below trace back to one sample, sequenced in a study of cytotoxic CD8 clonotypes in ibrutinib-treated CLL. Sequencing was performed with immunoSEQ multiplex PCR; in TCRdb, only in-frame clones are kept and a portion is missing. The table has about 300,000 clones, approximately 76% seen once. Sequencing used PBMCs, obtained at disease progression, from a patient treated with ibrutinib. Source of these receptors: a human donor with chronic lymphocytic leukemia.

CDR3 bases: TGTGCCAGCAGTGGGACAGGCAACTATTACGAGCAGTACTTC. Translation gives CASSGTGNYYEQYF. V usage is TRBV2 and J usage is TRBJ2-7; 7 bases fit TRBD1. The CDR3 length is 14 residues. J was trimmed by 4 bases and V by 4 bases; bases with no gene match: 7. The germline gives CDR1 SNHLY, CDR2 FYNNEI.

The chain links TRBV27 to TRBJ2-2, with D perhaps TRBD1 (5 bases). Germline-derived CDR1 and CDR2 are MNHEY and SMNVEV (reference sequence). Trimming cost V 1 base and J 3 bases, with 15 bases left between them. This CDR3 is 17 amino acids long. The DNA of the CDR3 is TGTGCCAGCAGTTTATGGGGCAGGGATAGCTACACCGGGGAGCTGTTTTTT. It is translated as CASSLWGRDSYTGELFF.

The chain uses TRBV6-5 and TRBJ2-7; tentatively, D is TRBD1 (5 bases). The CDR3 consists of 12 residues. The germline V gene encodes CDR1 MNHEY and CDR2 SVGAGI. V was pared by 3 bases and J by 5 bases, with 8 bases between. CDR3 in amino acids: CASSYQGDEQYF. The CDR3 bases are TGTGCCAGCAGTTATCAGGGCGACGAGCAGTACTTC.

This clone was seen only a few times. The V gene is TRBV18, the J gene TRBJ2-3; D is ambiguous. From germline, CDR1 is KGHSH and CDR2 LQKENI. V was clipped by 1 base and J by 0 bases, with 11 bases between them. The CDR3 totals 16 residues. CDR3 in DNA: TGTGCCAGCTCACCACTCCAGGTCGGTAGCACAGATACGCAGTATTTT. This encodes CASSPLQVGSTDTQYF.

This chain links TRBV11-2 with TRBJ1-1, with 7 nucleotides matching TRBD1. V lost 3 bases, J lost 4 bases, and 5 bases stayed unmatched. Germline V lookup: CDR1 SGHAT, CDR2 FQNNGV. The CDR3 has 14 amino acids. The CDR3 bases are TGTGCCAGCAGCTTGGGATACAGGGGCACTGAAGCTTTCTTT. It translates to CASSLGYRGTEAFF.

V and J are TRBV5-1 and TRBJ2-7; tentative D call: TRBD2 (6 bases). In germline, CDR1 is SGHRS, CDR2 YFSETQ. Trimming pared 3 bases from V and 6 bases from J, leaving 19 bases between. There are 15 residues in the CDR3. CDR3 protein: CASSSTGTEGPEQYF. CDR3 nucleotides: TGCGCCAGCAGCTCAACCGGGACTGAGGGCCCCGAGCAGTACTTC.

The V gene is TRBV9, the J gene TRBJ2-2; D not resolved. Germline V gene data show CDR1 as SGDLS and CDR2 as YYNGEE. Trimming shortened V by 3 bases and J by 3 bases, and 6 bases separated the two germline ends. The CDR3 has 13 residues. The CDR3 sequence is CASSARYTGELFF. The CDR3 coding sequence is TGTGCCAGCAGCGCCCGATACACCGGGGAGCTGTTTTTT.

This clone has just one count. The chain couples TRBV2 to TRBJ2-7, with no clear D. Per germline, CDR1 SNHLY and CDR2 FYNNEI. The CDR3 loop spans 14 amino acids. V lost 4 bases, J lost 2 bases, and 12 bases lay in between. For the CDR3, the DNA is TGTGCCAGCAGTGCAACCGATTGGGCCTACGAGCAGTACTTC. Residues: CASSATDWAYEQYF.

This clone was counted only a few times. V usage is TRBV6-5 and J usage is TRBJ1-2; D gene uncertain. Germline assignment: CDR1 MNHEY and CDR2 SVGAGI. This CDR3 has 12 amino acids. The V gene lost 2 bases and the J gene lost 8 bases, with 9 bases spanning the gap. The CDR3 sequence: CASSYTLGGYTF. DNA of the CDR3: TGTGCCAGCAGTTACACCCTCGGGGGCTACACCTTC.

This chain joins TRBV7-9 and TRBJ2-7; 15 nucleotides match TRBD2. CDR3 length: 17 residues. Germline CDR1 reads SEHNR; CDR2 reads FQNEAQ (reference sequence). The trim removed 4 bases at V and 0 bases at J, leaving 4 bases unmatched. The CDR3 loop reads CASSYGLAGGSSYEQYF. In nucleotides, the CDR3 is TGTGCCAGCAGCTACGGACTAGCGGGAGGGAGCTCCTACGAGCAGTACTTC.